The rows below give T cell receptor beta chains drawn from one sample of a study of T cell responses to AZD1222 COVID-19 vaccine. Measured with immunoSEQ multiplex PCR; TCRdb has only the in-frame clones, and not every one. The table shows roughly 93,000 clones, with around 89% occurring only once. The sample in question was peripheral blood, obtained on day 0 of AZD1222 vaccination. Receptors were obtained from an adult in good health. The CDR3 runs from the conserved cysteine through the conserved F or W. D genes are given only for firm matches. A row's size may be missing; if present it is once, few, many or a size class.

TRBV6-5	.	TRBJ2-6	.	CATKGRAGANVLTF	TGTGCCACCAAGGGCAGGGCTGGGGCCAACGTCCTGACTTTC
TRBV19	.	TRBJ1-2	TRBD1	CASTPGQGIGDYGYTF	TGTGCCAGTACTCCGGGACAGGGAATTGGAGACTATGGCTACACCTTC
TRBV2	.	TRBJ1-2	.	CASSEWDTSYGYTF	TGTGCCAGCAGTGAATGGGACACATCCTATGGCTACACCTTC
TRBV5-1	.	TRBJ2-3	.	CASSQGTSSDTQYF	TGCGCCAGCAGCCAGGGGACCTCATCGGATACGCAGTATTTT
TRBV11-3	.	TRBJ1-1	.	CASSFGRGSAEAFF	TGTGCCAGCAGCTTCGGCAGGGGATCCGCTGAAGCTTTCTTT
TRBV7-8	.	TRBJ1-6	.	CASSSDRLRTLVNSPLHF	TGTGCCAGCAGCTCCGATCGACTACGGACGCTAGTTAATTCACCCCTCCACTTT
TRBV30	.	TRBJ1-5	TRBD1	CAWRETGASNQPQHF	TGTGCCTGGAGGGAGACAGGGGCTAGCAATCAGCCCCAGCATTTT
TRBV6-5	.	TRBJ1-4	.	CASGQLNEKLFF	TGTGCCAGTGGACAGCTGAATGAAAAACTGTTTTTT
TRBV29-1	.	TRBJ2-3	TRBD2	CSVVGTSGSTDTQYF	TGCAGCGTTGTAGGGACTAGCGGAAGCACAGATACGCAGTATTTT
TRBV27	.	TRBJ2-1	TRBD2	CASSLTAGGPPSTNEQFF	TGTGCCAGCAGTTTAACAGCGGGGGGGCCTCCCTCTACCAATGAGCAGTTCTTC
TRBV3-1/TRBV3-2	.	TRBJ1-1	.	CASSLGGATEAFF	TGTGCCAGCAGTTTGGGGGGCGCGACTGAAGCTTTCTTT
TRBV9	.	TRBJ2-1	TRBD2	CASSTGTSGGTDNEQFF	TGTGCCAGCAGCACCGGGACTAGCGGGGGGACTGACAATGAGCAGTTCTTC
TRBV10-3	.	TRBJ1-1	TRBD1	CAISESTRTGRGTTEAFF	TGTGCCATCAGTGAGTCGACTCGGACAGGAAGAGGGACTACTGAAGCTTTCTTT
TRBV5-5	few	TRBJ2-7	.	CASSLATQSYEQYF	TGTGCCAGCAGCTTGGCTACCCAATCCTACGAGCAGTACTTC
TRBV3-1/TRBV3-2	.	TRBJ2-7	TRBD2	CASSQGLAGGPHEQYF	TGTGCCAGCAGCCAAGGGCTAGCGGGGGGGCCCCACGAGCAGTACTTC
TRBV12-3/TRBV12-4	once	TRBJ2-4	.	CASSPSAKNIQYF	TGTGCCAGCAGCCCCTCAGCCAAAAACATTCAGTACTTC